Each of the 19 T cell receptor beta chains below was sequenced from the same sample in a study of glioma-infiltrating T cells after dendritic cell vaccination. Using immunoSEQ multiplex PCR, the repertoire was profiled, and TCRdb retains in-frame clones only, with some absent. The table includes 55,000 to 70,000 clones, about 81% detected once. The sequencing used blood, collected before dendritic cell vaccination. Receptors originate from a human donor with glioblastoma.

The chain joins TRBV2 to TRBJ1-2; D is ambiguous. There are 11 residues in the CDR3. The V end lost 8 bases, the J end lost 4 bases, and 8 bases lay between the germline ends. Germline V gene lookup returns CDR1 SNHLY and CDR2 FYNNEI. The CDR3 loop reads CASQRGYGYTF. Here the CDR3 DNA reads TGTGCCAGCCAGCGGGGCTATGGCTACACCTTC.

The chain links TRBV30 to TRBJ1-4; TRBD1 is a possible D gene (6 bases). CDR1 is GTSNPN, CDR2 SVGIG, per germline (reference sequence). This CDR3 contains 15 residues. With 3 bases removed from V and 8 bases from J, the gap between germline ends came to 19 bases. CDR3 protein: CAWSPFRFTGEKLFF. The CDR3 nucleotides read TGTGCCTGGAGCCCCTTTAGATTTACAGGGGAAAAACTGTTTTTT.

The J gene is TRBJ1-2, the V gene TRBV7-9; weak D call: TRBD1 (5 bases). V lost 4 bases and J lost 4, with 13 bases in between. This CDR3 region has 14 residues. Germline-derived CDR1 and CDR2 are SEHNR and FQNEAQ (reference sequence). This CDR3 is CASSSFRGSYGYTF. CDR3 DNA sequence: TGTGCCAGCAGCTCTTTTCGGGGGAGCTATGGCTACACCTTC. Combining the CDR3 with reference TRBV7-9 and TRBJ1-2 gives the whole variable domain DTGVSQNPRHKITKRGQNVTFRCDPISEHNRLYWYRQTLGQGPEFLTYFQNEAQLEKSRLLSDRFSAERPKGSFSTLEIQRTEQGDSAMYLCASSSFRGSYGYTFGSGTRLTVV.

This clone was seen once. J is TRBJ2-3 and V is TRBV7-9, with TRBD2 identical over 14 bases. CDR3 length: 15 residues. With 3 bases clipped from V and 5 bases from J, the junction kept 1 base outside the gene matches. Germline lookup yields CDR1 SEHNR and CDR2 FQNEAQ (reference sequence). CDR3 bases: TGTGCCAGCAGCTTGACTAGCGGGGGGGGAGATACGCAGTATTTT. Amino acid sequence: CASSLTSGGGDTQYF.

This clone was picked up one time. The genes are TRBV5-4 and TRBJ2-2, with D possibly matching TRBD1 (6 bases). The germline V gene encodes CDR1 SGHNT and CDR2 YYREEE (reference sequence). Trimming took 0 bases from V and 3 from J, leaving 9 bases between them. This CDR3 is built from 15 residues. Written as DNA, the CDR3 is TGTGCCAGCAGCTTGGGGGGGCGCGACACCGGGGAGCTGTTTTTT. It is translated as CASSLGGRDTGELFF.

This chain uses TRBV6-6 with TRBJ1-3; a possible D gene is TRBD1 (5 bases). Germline V gene data show CDR1 as MNHNY and CDR2 as SVGAGI (reference sequence). The CDR3 totals 15 residues. Trimming left V 6 bases short and J 0 bases short, with 12 bases between. CDR3 sequence: CASSRRATSGNTIYF. The DNA for the CDR3 is TGTGCCAGCAGCCGCAGGGCCACCTCTGGAAACACCATATATTTT.

This chain links TRBV4-1 with TRBJ1-6, with 8 bases fitting TRBD1. This CDR3 is 14 amino acids long. Trimming removed 3 bases from V and 10 bases from J; junction bases left unmatched: 5. Germline CDR1 reads MGHRA; CDR2 reads YSYEKL. CDR3 in amino acids: CASSQTGDGSPLHF. The CDR3 bases are TGCGCCAGCAGCCAGACAGGGGATGGATCACCCCTCCACTTT.

V usage is TRBV6-5 and J usage is TRBJ1-5; no clear D gene. This CDR3 contains 14 residues. V lost 5 bases to trimming and J lost 7 bases, with 15 bases between them. Germline values: CDR1 MNHEY, CDR2 SVGAGI. This CDR3 is CASSEFGGLQPQHF. As DNA, the CDR3 is TGTGCCAGCAGTGAATTTGGAGGTCTGCAGCCCCAGCATTTT.

Concerning this clone: At one end the junction does not follow the germline gene, possibly because of a read error. This chain links TRBV7-9 with TRBJ1-3; the D gene is possibly TRBD1 (6 bases). This CDR3 contains 15 residues. Germline CDR1 and CDR2: SEHNR and FQNEAQ (reference sequence). CDR3 region: CASSLDRSSGNTIYF. CDR3 coding DNA: TGTGCCAGCAGTTTAGACAGGAGCTCTGGAAACACCATATATTTT.

This chain joins TRBV5-1 and TRBJ1-5; maybe TRBD1 (5 bases). This CDR3 spans 14 amino acids. The V gene lost 4 bases and the J gene lost 5 bases, with 13 bases spanning the gap. Per germline, CDR1 SGHRS and CDR2 YFSETQ. This CDR3 is CASSPGGDHQPQHF. In nucleotides, the CDR3 is TGCGCCAGCAGCCCCGGGGGGGATCATCAGCCCCAGCATTTT. The full variable domain, its missing parts supplied by reference TRBV5-1 and TRBJ1-5, is KAGVTQTPRYLIKTRGQQVTLSCSPISGHRSVSWYQQTPGQGLQFLFEYFSETQRNKGNFPGRFSGRQFSNSRSEMNVSTLELGDSALYLCASSPGGDHQPQHFGDGTRLSIL.

The chain joins TRBV18 to TRBJ2-1; 7 bases align to TRBD1. Germline V gene data show CDR1 as KGHSH and CDR2 as LQKENI. The V segment lost 0 bases and the J segment 2 bases; nucleotides outside the gene matches: 7. The CDR3 runs to 17 residues. Written as DNA, the CDR3 is TGTGCCAGCTCACCACCAGGGGGCCTAATCCCCTACAATGAGCAGTTCTTC. Translation gives CASSPPGGLIPYNEQFF. The full variable domain, in which reference TRBV18 and TRBJ2-1 provide the parts outside the CDR3, is NAGVMQNPRHLVRRRGQEARLRCSPMKGHSHVYWYRQLPEEGLKFMVYLQKENIIDESGMPKERFSAEFPKEGPSILRIQQVVRGDSAAYFCASSPPGGLIPYNEQFFGPGTRLTVL.

The chain carries TRBV7-8 and TRBJ1-5; no firm D call. The CDR3 runs 14 residues. Germline assignment: CDR1 SGHVS and CDR2 FQNEAQ. V was cut by 1 base and J by 4 bases, with 8 bases left in between. CDR3 protein: CASSLDSINQPQHF. CDR3 DNA: TGTGCCAGCAGCTTAGACAGCATAAATCAGCCCCAGCATTTT.

This clone was counted between two and nine times. J is TRBJ2-3 and V is TRBV28; 8 nucleotides agree with TRBD2. The CDR3 is 14 amino acids. Germline V CDR1 and CDR2: MDHEN, SYDVKM. With 7 bases clipped from V and 6 bases from J, the junction kept 9 bases outside the gene matches. CDR3: CASKSGGGLDTQYF. For the CDR3, the DNA is TGTGCCAGCAAATCCGGGGGGGGCTTGGATACGCAGTATTTT.

The table lists this clone with a few counts. The rearrangement joins TRBV29-1 to TRBJ2-1; D is undetermined. This CDR3 contains 16 residues. V lost 1 base, J lost 2 bases, and 15 bases lay in between. Germline-derived CDR1 and CDR2 are SQVTM and ANQGSEA. DNA of the CDR3: TGCAGCGTTGAAGGGAGCTCACCCTTGACCTACAATGAGCAGTTCTTC. Protein product: CSVEGSSPLTYNEQFF.

This clone was found a few times. V gene TRBV7-9 combines with J gene TRBJ2-3; D possibly corresponds to TRBD2 (6 bases). The CDR3 has 14 residues. Deletions cut 5 bases from V and 0 bases from J, with 9 bases between. Germline-derived CDR1 and CDR2 are SEHNR and FQNEAQ (reference sequence). CDR3 sequence: CASSGDFSTDTQYF. In nucleotides, the CDR3 is TGTGCCAGCAGCGGGGACTTCAGCACAGATACGCAGTATTTT. The whole variable domain, remainder taken from reference TRBV7-9 and TRBJ2-3, is DTGVSQNPRHKITKRGQNVTFRCDPISEHNRLYWYRQTLGQGPEFLTYFQNEAQLEKSRLLSDRFSAERPKGSFSTLEIQRTEQGDSAMYLCASSGDFSTDTQYFGPGTRLTVL.

In this sample, this clone turned up a few times. The chain joins TRBV7-8 to TRBJ2-7; 7 nucleotides agree with TRBD2. The CDR3 totals 14 residues. Germline-derived CDR1 and CDR2 are SGHVS and FQNEAQ. Trimming took 1 base from V and 2 from J; bases not matched to a gene: 2. The CDR3: CASSLEGGPYEQYF. CDR3 nucleotide sequence: TGTGCCAGCAGCTTAGAGGGAGGGCCCTACGAGCAGTACTTC.

Here the CDR3 reads CASSLYFQGYNEQFF. For the CDR3, the DNA is TGTGCCAGCAGCTTGTATTTCCAGGGGTACAATGAGCAGTTCTTC. The chain links TRBV4-2 to TRBJ2-1; D may be TRBD1 (6 bases). This CDR3 contains 15 residues. CDR1 is LGHNA and CDR2 is YNFKEQ in the germline V gene. V was shortened by 5 bases and J by 4 bases, with 15 bases between the two germline ends.

The table lists this clone with a count of one. The rearrangement uses TRBV5-1 and TRBJ1-1, with 8 bases matching TRBD1. The V gene end was trimmed by 3 bases and the J gene end by 4 bases; junction bases not matched to a gene: 8. The CDR3 runs to 15 residues. CDR1 and CDR2 (germline): SGHRS, YFSETQ. CDR3 sequence reads: CASSYGQGTGTEAFF. The DNA for the CDR3 is TGCGCCAGCAGCTACGGACAGGGAACGGGCACTGAAGCTTTCTTT.

By frequency in the sample, this clone is medium-sized. The chain employs TRBV4-1 and TRBJ2-3; TRBD2 matches 10 bases. The CDR3 is 17 amino acids. Germline CDR1 is MGHRA and CDR2 is YSYEKL. Trimming removed 5 bases from V and 4 bases from J; junction bases left unmatched: 12. The chain's CDR3 is CASSERTSGQGADTQYF. In DNA, the CDR3 is TGCGCCAGCAGCGAACGGACTAGCGGACAAGGAGCAGATACGCAGTATTTT.